The 18 T cell receptor beta chains below all came from one sample that was sequenced in a study of cytomegalovirus exposure and HLA in healthy donors. The data were produced by immunoSEQ multiplex PCR, yet TCRdb's version contains in-frame clones alone and is incomplete. The data show some 87,000 clones, approximately 96% seen once. Material: PBMCs. The receptors were gathered from a woman aged 18 to 35 in good health and CMV-seronegative.

In its sample, this clone was seen once. The chain has TRBV28 and TRBJ2-1; TRBD2 agrees at 13 bases. The V and J ends lost 5 bases and 8 bases, in that order; junction bases with no gene match: 9. This CDR3 has 16 residues. The germline V gene has CDR1 MDHEN and CDR2 SYDVKM. The CDR3 loop reads CASSTPGLAGFDEQFF. The CDR3 region has the DNA TGTGCCAGCAGTACCCCGGGACTAGCGGGATTCGATGAGCAGTTCTTC. Using reference TRBV28 and TRBJ2-1 for the parts outside the CDR3, the full variable domain is DVKVTQSSRYLVKRTGEKVFLECVQDMDHENMFWYRQDPGLGLRLIYFSYDVKMKEKGDIPEGYSVSREKKERFSLILESASTNQTSMYLCASSTPGLAGFDEQFFGPGTRLTVL.

CDR3 residues: CASSDSWDNENGREKLFF. DNA of the CDR3: TGTGCCAGCAGTGATAGCTGGGACAACGAAAACGGAAGGGAAAAACTGTTTTTT. This chain uses TRBV2 with TRBJ1-4, with a tentative D call TRBD1 (6 bases). This CDR3 has 18 residues. Trimming removed 3 bases from V and 8 bases from J, with 25 bases in between. Looked up from germline, CDR1 is SNHLY and CDR2 is FYNNEI.

In DNA, the CDR3 is TGTGCCAGCAGCTTAGATCCAGGCGGGGGGGACAATGAGCAGTTCTTC. Encoded protein: CASSLDPGGGDNEQFF. This chain uses TRBV11-3 with TRBJ2-1, with 9 bases fitting TRBD2. Germline V gives CDR1 SGHNT, CDR2 YENEEA. This CDR3 region has 16 residues. J gave up 5 bases and V 0 bases, and 5 bases lay outside the gene matches. Combining the CDR3 with reference TRBV11-3 and TRBJ2-1 gives the whole variable domain EAGVVQSPRYKIIEKKQPVAFWCNPISGHNTLYWYLQNLGQGPELLIRYENEEAVDDSQLPKDRFSAERLKGVDSTLKIQPAELGDSAVYLCASSLDPGGGDNEQFFGPGTRLTVL.

The V call is TRBV7-2, the J call TRBJ1-1, with D tentatively TRBD1 (5 bases). The CDR3 totals 16 residues. V was clipped by 5 bases and J by 4 bases, with 20 bases between them. Germline values: CDR1 SGHTA, CDR2 FQGNSA. The CDR3, as DNA: TGTGCCAGCAGCCCCCGGGGGGAGGGCGAGTTCACTGAAGCTTTCTTT. Protein sequence: CASSPRGEGEFTEAFF.

The DNA for the CDR3 is TGTGCCAGCAGTTCCCAGTCCTACACCTCACGGGACTATGGCTACACCTTC. Translation: CASSSQSYTSRDYGYTF. The chain joins TRBV27 to TRBJ1-2; D uncertain. Trimming removed 4 bases from V and 3 bases from J, with 21 bases in between. The CDR3 contains 17 residues. Germline lookup yields CDR1 MNHEY and CDR2 SMNVEV (reference sequence).

The chain employs TRBV6-5 and TRBJ1-4; D gene ambiguous. Germline V gene data show CDR1 as MNHEY and CDR2 as SVGAGI. V gave up 2 bases and J gave up 8 bases, with 9 bases separating them. CDR3 length: 13 amino acids. The CDR3, as DNA: TGTGCCAGCAGTTACGGCAAGAGGGAAAAACTGTTTTTT. Translated: CASSYGKREKLFF.

The rearrangement links TRBV5-1 to TRBJ2-1, with 12 bases fitting TRBD2. CDR1 is SGHRS, CDR2 YFSETQ, per germline. This CDR3 has 15 residues. V shed 9 bases and J 2 bases; nucleotides not matched to a gene: 6. The CDR3 is CATGLAGSPYNEQFF. The CDR3 DNA sequence: TGCGCCACAGGACTAGCGGGATCTCCCTACAATGAGCAGTTCTTC.

The chain employs TRBV9 and TRBJ2-3; D is possibly TRBD2 (6 bases). V was shortened by 0 bases and J by 2 bases, with 10 bases between the two germline ends. The CDR3 extends over 15 amino acids. Germline CDR1 SGDLS, CDR2 YYNGEE. The CDR3 reads CASSVAGGATDTQYF. CDR3 DNA: TGTGCCAGCAGCGTAGCTGGCGGGGCCACAGATACGCAGTATTTT.

The gene calls are TRBV10-1 and TRBJ1-1; D unresolved. The CDR3 is 14 amino acids. Germline CDR1 is WNHNN and CDR2 is SYGVQD (reference sequence). Deletions cut 7 bases from V and 0 bases from J, with 12 bases between. CDR3 sequence reads: CASTSGSMNTEAFF. In DNA form, the CDR3 reads TGCGCCAGCACCTCGGGATCCATGAACACTGAAGCTTTCTTT.

This clone has only one observation. Written as DNA, the CDR3 is TGCGCCAGCAGCCCGGACAGCCGAAATGGCTACACCTTC. Translating gives CASSPDSRNGYTF. The genes are TRBV5-1 and TRBJ1-2; possible D gene TRBD1, 6 bases. V was shortened by 4 bases and J by 6 bases, with 13 bases between the two germline ends. The CDR3 covers 13 residues. Germline values: CDR1 SGHRS, CDR2 YFSETQ.

The CDR3 protein is CASSELMVAGGDEQYF. The DNA for the CDR3 is TGCGCCAGCAGTGAGCTAATGGTAGCGGGGGGCGACGAGCAGTACTTC. The chain is built from TRBV10-2 and TRBJ2-7; 10 bases align to TRBD2. V shed 2 bases and J 5 bases; nucleotides not matched to a gene: 9. Germline V gene data show CDR1 as WSHSY and CDR2 as SAAADI. The CDR3 loop spans 16 amino acids.

The V call is TRBV9, the J call TRBJ2-7; 10 nucleotides agree with TRBD2. J lost 3 bases, V lost 0 bases, and 3 bases had no gene match. The CDR3 runs 15 residues. Germline-derived CDR1 and CDR2 are SGDLS and YYNGEE. As DNA, the CDR3 is TGTGCCAGCAGCGTAGGAGCTAGCGGGAGCTACGAGCAGTACTTC. Translation: CASSVGASGSYEQYF. Complete variable domain (other parts from reference TRBV9 and TRBJ2-7): DSGVTQTPKHLITATGQRVTLRCSPRSGDLSVYWYQQSLDQGLQFLIQYYNGEERAKGNILERFSAQQFPDLHSELNLSSLELGDSALYFCASSVGASGSYEQYFGPGTRLTVT.

This sequence joins TRBV6-5 and TRBJ1-5; D is possibly TRBD1 (6 bases). Trimming left V 8 bases short and J 5 bases short, with 10 bases between. The CDR3 has 12 residues. In germline, CDR1 is MNHEY, CDR2 SVGAGI. Here the CDR3 reads CASRSGDQPQHF. The CDR3, as DNA: TGTGCCAGCCGCTCAGGGGATCAGCCCCAGCATTTT.

V usage is TRBV7-6 and J usage is TRBJ1-6; the D is unclear. Trimming stripped 2 bases from V and 7 bases from J, with 15 bases between. CDR1 and CDR2 from the germline V gene are SGHVS and FNYEAQ. The CDR3 length is 16 residues. The CDR3 loop is CASSLLGVVGNSPLHF. The CDR3 DNA follows: TGTGCCAGCAGCTTATTGGGAGTTGTGGGGAATTCACCCCTCCACTTT.

CDR3 region: CASSQRTVSSEAFF. Here the CDR3 DNA reads TGTGCCAGCAGCCAAAGGACAGTTTCGTCTGAAGCTTTCTTT. This chain connects TRBV14 to TRBJ1-1, with a tentative D call TRBD1 (6 bases). The germline gives CDR1 SGHDN, CDR2 FVKESK. The CDR3 is 14 residues long. V was pared by 2 bases and J by 6 bases, with 13 bases between.

The rearrangement joins TRBV25-1 to TRBJ1-3, with no clear D. This CDR3 comprises 14 residues. V lost 6 bases and J lost 4, with 13 bases in between. Germline V gene data show CDR1 as MGHDK and CDR2 as SYGVNS. CDR3 nucleotides: TGTGCCAGCAGCCCCCGGGGTTACGGAAACACCATATATTTT. Protein sequence: CASSPRGYGNTIYF.

This chain joins TRBV28 and TRBJ1-5; 7 bases are shared with TRBD1. The J segment lost 4 bases and the V segment lost 6 bases, leaving 9 bases of the junction unmatched. The CDR3 totals 15 residues. In germline, CDR1 is MDHEN, CDR2 SYDVKM. This CDR3 is CASRPSTGWNQPQHF. The CDR3 nucleotides are TGTGCCAGCAGACCATCGACAGGGTGGAATCAGCCCCAGCATTTT.

The chain combines TRBV6-5 with TRBJ2-5; 8 bases align to TRBD1. CDR1 is MNHEY and CDR2 is SVGAGI in the germline V gene. The V and J ends lost 5 bases and 1 base, in that order; junction bases with no gene match: 0. The CDR3 has 13 amino acids. The CDR3 region has the DNA TGTGCCAGCAGTACAGGGGGCCAAGAGACCCAGTACTTC. Its protein is CASSTGGQETQYF.